This T cell receptor beta chain was recovered during a study of blood T cell repertoires in COVID-19. Turning to the study itself: Sample material is recorded as cDNA or gDNA derived from T cells, B-cell-depleted T cells, or PBMCs.

Original processing methods: Researchers report that nucleated cell counts were estimated from reference gene primer amplification. Assay: immunoSEQ multiplex PCR; the TCRdb copy retains only in-frame clones and omits some. From that table come the V and J calls and clone size; the DNA was used to work out D and trimming. The sample gives about 200,000 clones, 85% to 90% of which show up once; 5.5% to 7.5% is in the top ten. A few counts support this clone. This CDR3 has 16 residues. Trimming pared 5 bases from V and 3 bases from J, leaving 20 bases between. Germline CDR1 reads SNHLY; CDR2 reads FYNNEI.

This rearrangement joins TRBV2 to TRBJ2-7, with D perhaps matching TRBD1 (5 bases). Specimen: peripheral blood. The source of this sequence is a man in his sixties who had recovered from COVID-19. CDR3 nucleotide sequence: TGTGCCAGCAGTTCTCCTGGGGCTGGACCTAACTACGAGCAGTACTTC. It translates to CASSSPGAGPNYEQYF.